This is a list of T cell receptor beta chains from one sample in a study of Graves' ophthalmopathy and Graves' hyperthyroidism. TCRdb processed the multiplex PCR reads anew with MiXCR; each CDR3 protein has one entry. This table has around 600,000 distinct CDR3 sequences, over 40% appearing once. Sequenced sample: peripheral blood. These receptor sequences come from an adult man with Graves' ophthalmopathy. Both conserved end residues are part of each CDR3. Fields, in order: V gene, clone size, J gene, D gene, CDR3 DNA, CDR3 protein. The D gene is left open where the match is weak. Not every row has a clone size; where given, it reads once, few, many or a size class.

v_call: TRBV10-3
clone_size: NA
j_call: TRBJ2-2
d_call: NA
cdr3_nt: TGTGCCATCAGCCATCCTTCGGTAGGGGATTCTATCACCGGGGAGCTGTTTTTT
cdr3_aa: CAISHPSVGDSITGELFF

v_call: TRBV7-8
clone_size: NA
j_call: TRBJ2-3
d_call: TRBD1
cdr3_nt: TGTGCCAGCAGCCCAGCAGGGGGCAGGGACGCAGATACGCAGTATTTT
cdr3_aa: CASSPAGGRDADTQYF

v_call: TRBV2
clone_size: NA
j_call: TRBJ1-2
d_call: NA
cdr3_nt: TGTGCCAGCAGACCCCCAAACAGTCTATCCTATGGCTACACCTTC
cdr3_aa: CASRPPNSLSYGYTF

v_call: TRBV19
clone_size: NA
j_call: TRBJ1-5
d_call: NA
cdr3_nt: TGTGCCACCACTTCGGCAGGGGCGAGCAGGCCCCAGCATTTT
cdr3_aa: CATTSAGASRPQHF

v_call: TRBV7-7
clone_size: NA
j_call: TRBJ2-5
d_call: NA
cdr3_nt: TGTGCCAGCGGTTACGGGGGGACACCAGAAGAGACCCAGTACTTC
cdr3_aa: CASGYGGTPEETQYF

v_call: TRBV9
clone_size: NA
j_call: TRBJ2-2
d_call: TRBD1
cdr3_nt: TGTGCCAGCGGCGTCCGCGGACAGGGGGACGTCACCGGGGAGCTGTTTTTT
cdr3_aa: CASGVRGQGDVTGELFF

v_call: TRBV4-2
clone_size: few
j_call: TRBJ2-7
d_call: NA
cdr3_nt: TGTGCCAGCAGCCAAGATGGTCCTGTCGGATTAAGCTCCTACGAGCAGTACTTC
cdr3_aa: CASSQDGPVGLSSYEQYF

v_call: TRBV7-9
clone_size: NA
j_call: TRBJ2-3
d_call: TRBD2
cdr3_nt: TGTGCCAGCAGCTCCGCTTGGGGGGGAGGCACAGATACGCAGTATTTT
cdr3_aa: CASSSAWGGGTDTQYF

v_call: TRBV19
clone_size: NA
j_call: TRBJ1-1
d_call: TRBD1
cdr3_nt: TGTGCCAGTAGTATCTGGACAGGGGCGGGGAACACTGAAGCTTTCTTT
cdr3_aa: CASSIWTGAGNTEAFF

v_call: TRBV19
clone_size: NA
j_call: TRBJ2-2
d_call: NA
cdr3_nt: TGTGCCAGTAGTGGGGTAGTGGGGGAGCTGTTTTTT
cdr3_aa: CASSGVVGELFF

v_call: TRBV19
clone_size: many
j_call: TRBJ2-6
d_call: NA
cdr3_nt: TGTGCCAGTAGTGGAGGGGATCTGGCTGGGGCCAACGTCCTGACTTTC
cdr3_aa: CASSGGDLAGANVLTF

v_call: TRBV6-6
clone_size: many
j_call: TRBJ1-1
d_call: NA
cdr3_nt: TGTGCCAGCAGTAACTACCCGGACACTGAAGCTTTCTTT
cdr3_aa: CASSNYPDTEAFF